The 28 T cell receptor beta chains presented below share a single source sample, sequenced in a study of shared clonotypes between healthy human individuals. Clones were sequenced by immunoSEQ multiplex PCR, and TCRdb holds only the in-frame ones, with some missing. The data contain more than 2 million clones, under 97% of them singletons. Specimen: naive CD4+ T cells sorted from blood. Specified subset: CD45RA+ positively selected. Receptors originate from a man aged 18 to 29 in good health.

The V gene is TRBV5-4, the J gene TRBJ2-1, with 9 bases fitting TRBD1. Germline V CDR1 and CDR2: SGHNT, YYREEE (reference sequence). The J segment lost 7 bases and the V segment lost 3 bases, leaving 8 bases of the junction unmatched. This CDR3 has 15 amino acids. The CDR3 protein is CASSSINRGRNEQFF. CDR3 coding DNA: TGTGCCAGCAGCTCGATAAACAGGGGGCGGAATGAGCAGTTCTTC.

CDR3 amino acids: CASRTEGLGRYEQYF. The CDR3 DNA is TGTGCCAGCAGGACCGAGGGTCTTGGAAGGTACGAGCAGTACTTC. The chain is built from TRBV6-6 and TRBJ2-7; possible D gene TRBD2, 5 bases. In germline, CDR1 is MNHNY, CDR2 SVGAGI (reference sequence). Trimming took 6 bases from V and 4 from J, leaving 19 bases between them. There are 15 residues in the CDR3.

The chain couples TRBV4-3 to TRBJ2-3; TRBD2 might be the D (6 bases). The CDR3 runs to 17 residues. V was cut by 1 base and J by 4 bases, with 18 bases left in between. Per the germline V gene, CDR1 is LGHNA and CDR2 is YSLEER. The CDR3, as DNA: TGCGCCAGCAGCCAAGGACGAGATTTACTAGCTTCAGATACGCAGTATTTT. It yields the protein CASSQGRDLLASDTQYF.

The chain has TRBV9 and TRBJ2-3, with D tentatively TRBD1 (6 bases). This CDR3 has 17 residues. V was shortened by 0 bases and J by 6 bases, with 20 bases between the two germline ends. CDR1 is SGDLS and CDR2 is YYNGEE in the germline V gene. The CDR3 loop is CASSVEQGTRPGDTQYF. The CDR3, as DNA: TGTGCCAGCAGCGTAGAACAGGGAACCCGACCCGGGGATACGCAGTATTTT.

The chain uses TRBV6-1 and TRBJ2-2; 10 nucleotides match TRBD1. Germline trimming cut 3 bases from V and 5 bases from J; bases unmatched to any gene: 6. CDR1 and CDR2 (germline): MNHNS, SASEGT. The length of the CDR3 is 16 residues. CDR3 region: CASSDPGTGVTGELFF. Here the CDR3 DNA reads TGTGCCAGCAGTGACCCCGGGACAGGGGTGACCGGGGAGCTGTTTTTT.

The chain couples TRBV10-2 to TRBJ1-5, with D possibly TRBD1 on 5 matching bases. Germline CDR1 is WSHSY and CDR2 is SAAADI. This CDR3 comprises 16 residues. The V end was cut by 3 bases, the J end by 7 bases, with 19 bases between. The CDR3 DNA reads TGCGCCAGCAGTGACATGGACATCCAAAAGGGACAGCCCCAGCATTTT. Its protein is CASSDMDIQKGQPQHF.

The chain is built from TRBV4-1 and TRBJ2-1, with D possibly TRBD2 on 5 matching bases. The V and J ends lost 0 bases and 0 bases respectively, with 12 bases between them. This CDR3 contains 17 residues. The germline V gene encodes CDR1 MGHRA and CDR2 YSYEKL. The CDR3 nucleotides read TGCGCCAGCAGCCAAGATGCGGGCGCGAGCTCCTACAATGAGCAGTTCTTC. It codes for CASSQDAGASSYNEQFF.

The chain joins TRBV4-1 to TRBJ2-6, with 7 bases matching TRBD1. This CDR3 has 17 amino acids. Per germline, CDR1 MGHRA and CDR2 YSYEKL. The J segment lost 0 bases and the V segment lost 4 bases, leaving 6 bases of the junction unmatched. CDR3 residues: CASSPTGTASGANVLTF. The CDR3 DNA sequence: TGCGCCAGCAGCCCTACCGGGACAGCCTCTGGGGCCAACGTCCTGACTTTC.

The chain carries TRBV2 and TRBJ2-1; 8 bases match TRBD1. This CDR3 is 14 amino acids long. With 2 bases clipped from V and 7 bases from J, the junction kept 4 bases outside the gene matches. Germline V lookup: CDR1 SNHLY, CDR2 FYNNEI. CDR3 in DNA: TGTGCCAGCAGTGAAAGGACAGGGTTAAATGAGCAGTTCTTC. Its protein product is CASSERTGLNEQFF. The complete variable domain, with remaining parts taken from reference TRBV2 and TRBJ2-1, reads EPEVTQTPSHQVTQMGQEVILRCVPISNHLYFYWYRQILGQKVEFLVSFYNNEISEKSEIFDDQFSVERPDGSNFTLKIRSTKLEDSAMYFCASSERTGLNEQFFGPGTRLTVL.

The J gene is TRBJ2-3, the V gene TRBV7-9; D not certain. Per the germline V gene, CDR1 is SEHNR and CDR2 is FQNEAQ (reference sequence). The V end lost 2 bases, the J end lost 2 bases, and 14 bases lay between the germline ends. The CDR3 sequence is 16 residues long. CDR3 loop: CASSLFAGGSTDTQYF. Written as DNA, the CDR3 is TGTGCCAGCAGCTTATTCGCCGGTGGGTCCACAGATACGCAGTATTTT. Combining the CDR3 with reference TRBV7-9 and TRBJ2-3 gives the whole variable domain DTGVSQNPRHKITKRGQNVTFRCDPISEHNRLYWYRQTLGQGPEFLTYFQNEAQLEKSRLLSDRFSAERPKGSFSTLEIQRTEQGDSAMYLCASSLFAGGSTDTQYFGPGTRLTVL.

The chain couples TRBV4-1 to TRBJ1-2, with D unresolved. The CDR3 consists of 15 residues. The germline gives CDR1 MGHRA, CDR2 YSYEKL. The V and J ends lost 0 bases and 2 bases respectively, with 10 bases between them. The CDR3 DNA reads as TGCGCCAGCAGCCAAGAATCCAGTACCAACTATGGCTACACCTTC. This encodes CASSQESSTNYGYTF.

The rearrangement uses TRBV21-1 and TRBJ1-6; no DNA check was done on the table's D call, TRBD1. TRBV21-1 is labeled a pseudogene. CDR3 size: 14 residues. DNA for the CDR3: TGTGCCAGCAGCCCCGGGACAGGGGTTTCACCCCTCCACTTT. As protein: CASSPGTGVSPLHF.

The CDR3 reads CATVSGRAGDTDTQYF. CDR3 bases: TGTGCCACGGTTAGCGGGAGGGCCGGGGACACAGATACGCAGTATTTT. This sequence joins TRBV2 and TRBJ2-3, with 11 bases lining up with TRBD2. Germline CDR1 and CDR2: SNHLY and FYNNEI. V lost 10 bases and J lost 2; bases outside the gene matches: 11. The CDR3 runs 16 residues.

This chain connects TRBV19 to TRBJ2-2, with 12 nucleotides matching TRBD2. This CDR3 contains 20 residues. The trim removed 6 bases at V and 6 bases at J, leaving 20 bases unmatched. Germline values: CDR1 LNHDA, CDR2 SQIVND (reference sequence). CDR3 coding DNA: TGTGCCAGTAGCACCGAAGGACTAGCGGGATACTTTTTGGGAGCCGGGGAGCTGTTTTTT. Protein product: CASSTEGLAGYFLGAGELFF.

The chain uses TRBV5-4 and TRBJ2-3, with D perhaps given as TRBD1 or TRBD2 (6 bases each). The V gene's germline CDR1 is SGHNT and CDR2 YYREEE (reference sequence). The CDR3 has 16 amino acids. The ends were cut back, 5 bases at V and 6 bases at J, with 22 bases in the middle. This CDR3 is CASRPYDGGVGDTQYF. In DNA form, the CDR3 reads TGTGCCAGCAGACCATACGACGGGGGCGTAGGTGATACGCAGTATTTT. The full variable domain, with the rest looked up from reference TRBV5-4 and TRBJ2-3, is ETGVTQSPTHLIKTRGQQVTLRCSSQSGHNTVSWYQQALGQGPQFIFQYYREEENGRGNFPPRFSGLQFPNYSSELNVNALELDDSALYLCASRPYDGGVGDTQYFGPGTRLTVL.

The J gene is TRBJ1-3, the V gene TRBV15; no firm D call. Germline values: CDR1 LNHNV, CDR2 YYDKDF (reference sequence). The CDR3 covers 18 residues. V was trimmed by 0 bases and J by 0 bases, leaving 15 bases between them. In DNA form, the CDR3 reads TGTGCCACCAGCAGAGACGTCAATAAGGATCTCTCTGGAAACACCATATATTTT. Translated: CATSRDVNKDLSGNTIYF. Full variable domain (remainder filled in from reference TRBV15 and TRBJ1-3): DAMVIQNPRYQVTQFGKPVTLSCSQTLNHNVMYWYQQKSSQAPKLLFHYYDKDFNNEADTPDNFQSRRPNTSFCFLDIRSPGLGDTAMYLCATSRDVNKDLSGNTIYFGEGSWLTVV.

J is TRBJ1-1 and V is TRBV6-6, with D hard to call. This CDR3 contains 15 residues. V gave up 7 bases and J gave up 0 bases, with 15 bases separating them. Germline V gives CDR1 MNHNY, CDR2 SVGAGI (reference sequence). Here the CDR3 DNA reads TGTGCCAGCACTCCGACGGCTTTCATGAACACTGAAGCTTTCTTT. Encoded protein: CASTPTAFMNTEAFF.

The CDR3 protein is CASMQAGVQRSYNEQFF. The CDR3 nucleotides read TGCGCCAGCATGCAAGCGGGAGTCCAACGCTCCTACAATGAGCAGTTCTTC. The chain links TRBV10-1 to TRBJ2-1; 8 bases are a match to TRBD2. Germline CDR1 reads WNHNN; CDR2 reads SYGVQD (reference sequence). CDR3 size: 17 residues. V shed 7 bases, J shed 0 bases, and the junction held 11 bases outside the gene matches.

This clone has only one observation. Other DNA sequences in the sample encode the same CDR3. For the CDR3, the DNA is TGCGCCAGCAGCTCGACAGGGGTGTCCTACGAGCAGTACTTC. Translated, it gives CASSSTGVSYEQYF. The J gene is TRBJ2-7, the V gene TRBV5-1, with TRBD1 matching over 8 bases. The CDR3 runs 14 residues. CDR1 is SGHRS, CDR2 YFSETQ, per germline. Trimming cost V 3 bases and J 1 base; bases outside gene matches: 3.

For the CDR3, the DNA is TGCGCCCCCCGGGCAGGGTCCGATACGCAGTATTTT. It translates to CAPRAGSDTQYF. The chain has TRBV10-1 and TRBJ2-3, with a weak D call TRBD1 (5 bases). The ends were cut back, 11 bases at V and 6 bases at J, with 15 bases in the middle. Germline V lookup: CDR1 WNHNN, CDR2 SYGVQD (reference sequence). The CDR3 covers 12 residues.

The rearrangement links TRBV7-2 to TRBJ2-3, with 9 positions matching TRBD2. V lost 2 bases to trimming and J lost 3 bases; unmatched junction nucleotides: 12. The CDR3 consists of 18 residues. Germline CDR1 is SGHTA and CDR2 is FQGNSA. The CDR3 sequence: CASSLTASLRGGTDTQYF. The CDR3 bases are TGTGCCAGCAGCTTAACGGCGTCTTTGCGGGGGGGTACAGATACGCAGTATTTT.

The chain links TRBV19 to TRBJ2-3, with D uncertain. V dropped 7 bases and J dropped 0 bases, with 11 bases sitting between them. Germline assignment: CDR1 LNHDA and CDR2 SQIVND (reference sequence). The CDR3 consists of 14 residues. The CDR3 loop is CASTDISSTDTQYF. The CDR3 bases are TGTGCCAGTACCGACATCTCTAGCACAGATACGCAGTATTTT.

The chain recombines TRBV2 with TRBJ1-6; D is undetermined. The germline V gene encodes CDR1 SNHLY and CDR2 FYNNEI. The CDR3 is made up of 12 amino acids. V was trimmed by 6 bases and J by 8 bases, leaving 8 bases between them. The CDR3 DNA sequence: TGTGCCAGCAGGACCCCAGATTCACCCCTCCACTTT. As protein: CASRTPDSPLHF.

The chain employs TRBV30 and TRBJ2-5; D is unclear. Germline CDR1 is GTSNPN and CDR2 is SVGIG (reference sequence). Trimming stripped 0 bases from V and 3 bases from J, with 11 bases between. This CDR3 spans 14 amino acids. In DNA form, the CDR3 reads TGTGCCTGGAGTGTCGTCCCACTCAAAGAGACCCAGTACTTC. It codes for CAWSVVPLKETQYF.

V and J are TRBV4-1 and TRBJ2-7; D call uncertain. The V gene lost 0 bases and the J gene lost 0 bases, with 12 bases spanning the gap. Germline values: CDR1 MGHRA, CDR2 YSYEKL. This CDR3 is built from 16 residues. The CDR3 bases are TGCGCCAGCAGCCAAGAGGCCCTACTTCTCTCCTACGAGCAGTACTTC. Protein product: CASSQEALLLSYEQYF.

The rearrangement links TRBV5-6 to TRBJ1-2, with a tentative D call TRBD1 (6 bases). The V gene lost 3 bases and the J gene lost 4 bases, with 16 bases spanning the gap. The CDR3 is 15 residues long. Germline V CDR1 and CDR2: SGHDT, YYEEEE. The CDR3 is CASSSRDRRGYGYTF. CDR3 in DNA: TGTGCCAGCAGCTCCCGAGACAGGCGAGGCTATGGCTACACCTTC.

The CDR3 DNA sequence: TGTGCCAGCGCTTCCGACAGGTTCTATGGCTACACCTTC. Protein product: CASASDRFYGYTF. The chain employs TRBV19 and TRBJ1-2; D is possibly TRBD1 (6 bases). The CDR3 is made up of 13 amino acids. CDR1 and CDR2 from the germline V gene are LNHDA and SQIVND (reference sequence). Trimming removed 9 bases at V and 4 bases at J, with 15 bases between.

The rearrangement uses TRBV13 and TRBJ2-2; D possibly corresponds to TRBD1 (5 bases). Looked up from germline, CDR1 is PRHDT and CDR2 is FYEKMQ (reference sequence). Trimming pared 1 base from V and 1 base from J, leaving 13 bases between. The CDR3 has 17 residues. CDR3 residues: CASSLVMVRENTGELFF. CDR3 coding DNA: TGTGCCAGCAGCTTAGTTATGGTCAGGGAGAACACCGGGGAGCTGTTTTTT.